This is a list of T cell receptor beta chains from one sample in a study of CD8+ T cells in alopecia areata. Generated by immunoSEQ multiplex PCR, the TCRdb table keeps only in-frame clones and is missing some. This table holds over 200,000 clones, around 62% found once. Specimen: CD4+ T cells sorted from blood, collected at week 0. Receptor source: a human donor with alopecia areata. The CDR3 runs from the conserved cysteine through the conserved F or W. D genes are given only for firm matches. Clone size is not always given. Where it is, it says once, few, many or a class for expanded clones.

v_gene	j_gene	d_gene	abundance	CDR3nt	CDR3aa
TRBV30	TRBJ2-5	NA	NA	TGTGCCTGGAGCCCACCGCCCGGGCAAGAGACCCAGTACTTC	CAWSPPPGQETQYF
TRBV12-5	TRBJ2-5	NA	NA	TGTGCTAGTGGTTTGGTACTTCCCCGGGGGATTAGAGAGACCCAGTACTTC	CASGLVLPRGIRETQYF
TRBV27	TRBJ2-4	NA	NA	TGTGCCAGCAGTCCTGACATCAAAGGGTACATTCAGTACTTC	CASSPDIKGYIQYF
TRBV29-1	TRBJ1-6	NA	few	TGCAGCGCTAGAGAGGGCCTTAATTCACCCCTCCACTTT	CSAREGLNSPLHF
TRBV7-9	TRBJ2-3	NA	NA	TGTGCCAGCAGCCCAGCCCCGGTCGATACGCAGTATTTT	CASSPAPVDTQYF
TRBV5-4	TRBJ1-6	NA	NA	TGTGCCAGCAGCTTGAGGGGTATCGACTCACCCCTCCACTTT	CASSLRGIDSPLHF
TRBV4-2	TRBJ1-6	TRBD1	few	TGTGCCAGCAGCCAAGATGGTGCGACAGGGGGGATTAATTCACCCCTCCACTTT	CASSQDGATGGINSPLHF
TRBV4-1	TRBJ2-5	NA	NA	TGCGCCAGCAGCCAAGGAGAAGAGACCCAGTACTTC	CASSQGEETQYF
TRBV5-6	TRBJ2-7	NA	NA	TGTGCCAGCAGCCTCCCCAACAGTCCCTACGAGCAGTACTTC	CASSLPNSPYEQYF
TRBV29-1	TRBJ2-2	TRBD1	NA	TGCAGCGTTGCGGGCCAGGGGGTCACCGGGGAGCTGTTTTTT	CSVAGQGVTGELFF
TRBV10-3	TRBJ1-1	NA	NA	TGTGCCATCAGTGCCCCGGGACAAGCGAACACTGAAGCTTTCTTT	CAISAPGQANTEAFF
TRBV11-2	TRBJ2-7	NA	few	TGTGCCAGCAGCTTGACGACGCGCCTCATGTCCTACGAGCAGTACTTC	CASSLTTRLMSYEQYF
TRBV18	TRBJ1-1	NA	once	TGTGCCAGCTCACTTGGACAGACTGAAGCTTTCTTT	CASSLGQTEAFF
TRBV30	TRBJ2-6	NA	NA	TGTGCCTGGAGTGACGGGGCAGTCAACGTCCTGACTTTC	CAWSDGAVNVLTF
TRBV7-3	TRBJ1-1	NA	NA	TGTGCCAGCAGCTTATGGGGGAACACTGAAGCTTTCTTT	CASSLWGNTEAFF
TRBV29-1	TRBJ2-3	NA	few	TGCAGCGTGGGGACCAGCGGCACAGATACGCAGTATTTT	CSVGTSGTDTQYF
TRBV28	TRBJ1-4	TRBD1	NA	TGTGCCAGCCGACAGGGGGCAGCTAATGAAAAACTGTTTTTT	CASRQGAANEKLFF
TRBV7-9	TRBJ2-7	NA	once	TGTGCCAGCAGCTCCATCTCAGGGGGGAGGGCCGTCGAGCAGTACTTC	CASSSISGGRAVEQYF
TRBV6-6	TRBJ1-1	NA	NA	TGTGCCAGCAGTCGCGCAGAGAACACTGAAGCTTTCTTT	CASSRAENTEAFF
TRBV5-1	TRBJ2-3	NA	NA	TGCGCCAGCCGGGTGGAGATAGATACGCAGTATTTT	CASRVEIDTQYF
TRBV6-6	TRBJ1-5	NA	NA	TGTGCCAGCAGTAATAGAAGGGGGGGCGGACATCAGCCCCAGCATTTT	CASSNRRGGGHQPQHF
TRBV29-1	TRBJ1-2	TRBD1	few	TGCAGCGTCGGACAGGGGAATGGCTACACCTTC	CSVGQGNGYTF
TRBV30	TRBJ1-4	NA	NA	TGTGCCTGGAGTGCAGGAACAGGGGAAAAACTGTTTTTT	CAWSAGTGEKLFF
TRBV5-6	TRBJ1-1	TRBD1	NA	TGTGCCAGCAGCTACAGGGGGGCGCGAACTGAAGCTTTCTTT	CASSYRGARTEAFF
TRBV20-1	TRBJ2-7	NA	NA	TGCAGTGCTAGTACGGGGTACGAGCAGTACTTC	CSASTGYEQYF
TRBV7-8	TRBJ1-4	NA	few	TGTGCCAGCAGCTCCGTTGGGCTAGGTGAAAAACTGTTTTTT	CASSSVGLGEKLFF
TRBV11-1	TRBJ2-4	TRBD1	NA	TGTGCCAGCAGCTTACGACAGGGCGATCGGTACTTC	CASSLRQGDRYF
TRBV29-1	TRBJ1-1	NA	few	TGCAGCGTGGCGAGGAACACTGAAGCTTTCTTT	CSVARNTEAFF
TRBV7-6	TRBJ2-1	NA	NA	TGTGCCAGCAGCCGCGCAGCAGGGGCGAGCTCCTACAATGAGCAGTTCTTC	CASSRAAGASSYNEQFF
TRBV11-2	TRBJ1-2	TRBD1	few	TGTGCCAGCAGCCCCCACGACAGGGGAGGCTACACCTTC	CASSPHDRGGYTF
TRBV7-7	TRBJ2-3	TRBD2	NA	TGTGCTAGCAGCAGGACTAGCGGGAGGGCCGGGACGGTGGGTACGCAGTATTTT	CASSRTSGRAGTVGTQYF
TRBV19	TRBJ2-5	NA	NA	TGTGCCAGTAGTATTGGAAAGGCAGAGACCCAGTACTTC	CASSIGKAETQYF
TRBV14	TRBJ2-7	TRBD2	NA	TGTGCCAGACCACTAGCGGGGGTAATTAACGGGCAGTACTTC	CARPLAGVINGQYF
TRBV29-1	TRBJ1-1	NA	once	TGCAGCGTTGAACCGGCCGCAGCTTTCTTT	CSVEPAAAFF
TRBV5-4	TRBJ1-5	NA	NA	TGTGCCAGCAGCTTGGACAATAGGGGCAATCAGCCCCAGCATTTT	CASSLDNRGNQPQHF
TRBV29-1	TRBJ1-1	NA	NA	TGCAGCGCCCGAGGACAGTTCAACACTGAAGCTTTCTTT	CSARGQFNTEAFF
TRBV30	TRBJ1-1	TRBD1	NA	TGTGCCTGGAGTGCAGGGGGGAACACTGAAGCTTTCTTT	CAWSAGGNTEAFF
TRBV15	TRBJ2-7	NA	NA	TGTGCCACCAGCGCCAAGACAGCCTCCTACGAGCAGTACTTC	CATSAKTASYEQYF
TRBV7-9	TRBJ1-1	NA	NA	TGTGCCAGCAGCCGGACAGAGAACACTGAAGCTTTCTTT	CASSRTENTEAFF
TRBV2	TRBJ2-5	NA	few	TGTGCCAGCAGAAAAACCCGCGGGCTGGCGGGAGAGACCCAGTACTTC	CASRKTRGLAGETQYF
TRBV6-1	TRBJ1-6	NA	once	TGTGCCAGCAGGACGGTTAATTCACCCCTCCACTTT	CASRTVNSPLHF
TRBV6-1	TRBJ1-2	NA	NA	TGTGCCAGCAGTGCGGACCGAGCGGGTGGCTACACCTTC	CASSADRAGGYTF
TRBV7-9	TRBJ2-4	NA	many	TGTGCCAGCAGCTTAGAAGACTACAAAAACATTCAGTACTTC	CASSLEDYKNIQYF
TRBV5-1	TRBJ1-2	NA	NA	TGCGCCAGCAGCTTGTCGCCGGGCCAGGGCTATGGCTACACCTTC	CASSLSPGQGYGYTF
TRBV6-6	TRBJ1-1	NA	NA	TGTGCCAGCAGTTACCAGGCCTCGAACACTGAAGCTTTCTTT	CASSYQASNTEAFF
TRBV7-3	TRBJ2-2	NA	NA	TGTGCCAGCAGCCCCGAGGGGGTGGCCACCGGGGAGCTGTTTTTT	CASSPEGVATGELFF
TRBV5-1	TRBJ2-5	NA	NA	TGCGCCAGCAGTCCGTGGGCAGGGGAAGAGACCCAGTACTTC	CASSPWAGEETQYF
TRBV4-1	TRBJ1-1	NA	NA	TGCGCCAGCAGCCAAGTACGGGACACTGAAGCTTTCTTT	CASSQVRDTEAFF